These T cell receptor beta chains were read from a single sample in a study of CD8 T cells in ankylosing spondylitis. Each CDR3 protein is one row after TCRdb ran MiXCR on the 5' RACE reads. Here the sample spans hundreds of thousands of distinct CDR3 sequences, about 24% being singletons. Sequencing was performed on blood, either unsorted or a sorted T cell fraction (not recorded which). Receptors originate from a male donor with ankylosing spondylitis. The CDR3 runs from the conserved cysteine through the conserved F or W. Fields, in order: D gene, J gene, CDR3 length, V gene, CDR3 protein. D genes are given only for firm matches.

>TRBD2|TRBJ2-1|14|TRBV7-2
CASSARLAGNEQFF
>TRBD2|TRBJ2-1|14|TRBV24-1
CATSAFGRAGEQFF
>TRBD1|TRBJ1-2|12|TRBV5-5
CASSRTGEGYTF
>-|TRBJ1-1|13|TRBV3-1
CASSQDLMTVAFF
>-|TRBJ1-5|14|TRBV3-1
CACAKGHSNQPQHF
>-|TRBJ2-3|13|TRBV12-3/TRBV12-4
CASSYASTDTQYF
>TRBD2|TRBJ2-1|15|TRBV11-2
CASSLVTSGNNEQFF
>TRBD2|TRBJ2-3|18|TRBV6-1
CASSEDGGEGRKRDTQYF
>-|TRBJ2-1|15|TRBV20-1
CSARAHGTIYNEQFF
>-|TRBJ1-6|14|TRBV12-3/TRBV12-4
CASRPSGDRSPLHF
>TRBD1|TRBJ2-3|15|TRBV6-1
CASQQGAFDTDTQYF
>TRBD1|TRBJ2-1|18|TRBV5-5
CASSLDMGQGALVDEQFF
>TRBD2|TRBJ2-2|15|TRBV5-1
CASTRTSSDTGELFF
>-|TRBJ2-1|14|TRBV5-1
CASMYLSSYNEQFF
>-|TRBJ2-2|16|TRBV11-2
CASSLVWGLTSRELFF
>-|TRBJ2-1|13|TRBV3-1
CASSQDLANEQFF
>-|TRBJ2-5|14|TRBV5-1
CASSLVGVEETQYF
>-|TRBJ2-4|16|TRBV6-4
CASSRPSGAAKNIQYF
>-|TRBJ2-5|14|TRBV5-1
CASSFGSAQETQYF
>TRBD2|TRBJ2-5|20|TRBV5-1
CASSFALMTSGRTAQETQYF
>TRBD2|TRBJ2-7|15|TRBV9
CASSVGSGRAVEQYF
>-|TRBJ1-3|15|TRBV20-1
CSATPRGTAGNTIYF
>-|TRBJ1-5|14|TRBV6-5
CASSYGSTNQPQHF
>-|TRBJ2-1|16|TRBV21-1
CASSKSLGTGDNEQFF
>-|TRBJ1-6|14|TRBV3-1
CASSQEAGSRPLHF
>TRBD2|TRBJ2-1|15|TRBV5-1
CASSFSLAGGSEQFF
>TRBD1|TRBJ2-1|15|TRBV7-2
CASSPDRGLFNEQFF
>-|TRBJ2-1|15|TRBV5-1
CASSVGPIGDNEQFF
>-|TRBJ1-6|13|TRBV7-8
CASSWRADSPLHF
>TRBD2|TRBJ2-1|15|TRBV20-1
CSAPLGLAGDNEQFF
>-|TRBJ2-1|20|TRBV6-2/TRBV6-3
CASSYSIGDGGGGMDSEQFF
>TRBD1|TRBJ1-5|15|TRBV27
CASRAGTDSNQPQHF
>-|TRBJ2-1|15|TRBV20-1
CSARMLAFPHNEQFF
>TRBD1|TRBJ2-5|15|TRBV5-1
CASSLVGQGQETQYF
>-|TRBJ1-1|13|TRBV5-1
CASSLDTDTEAFF
>TRBD1|TRBJ1-2|14|TRBV20-1
CSARYRQGNYGYTF
>-|TRBJ2-6|16|TRBV5-1
CASSRRGNSGANVLTF
>-|TRBJ2-5|14|TRBV5-1
CASSLAGHMETQYF
>-|TRBJ2-2|14|TRBV5-1
CASSLVRDTGELFF
>TRBD2|TRBJ2-1|15|TRBV20-1
CSASRAGLPYNEQFF
>-|TRBJ2-4|15|TRBV5-5
CASSSTQGAKNIQYF
>-|TRBJ2-7|13|TRBV5-1
CASSPWGSYEQYF
>TRBD1|TRBJ2-3|12|TRBV29-1
CSVRQGPDTQYF
>-|TRBJ2-1|15|TRBV20-1
CSARGAGAAYNEQFF
>-|TRBJ1-4|15|TRBV7-9
CASSPKGGRNEKLFF
>-|TRBJ2-1|15|TRBV7-8
CASSLDYGAYNEQFF
>TRBD1|TRBJ1-1|14|TRBV20-1
CSVPGQGRGTEAFF
>-|TRBJ2-1|16|TRBV20-1
CSARDSGRLGYNEQFF
>TRBD1|TRBJ2-2|13|TRBV20-1
CSPWDRGTGELFF
>TRBD2|TRBJ2-1|14|TRBV18
CASSPPSGGSEQFF
>-|TRBJ2-3|15|TRBV5-1
CASSLVSGITDTQYF
>TRBD2|TRBJ2-3|16|TRBV7-2
CASSRVLAGGTDTQYF
>-|TRBJ1-2|13|TRBV15
CATSKGRNYGYTF
>TRBD1|TRBJ1-4|18|TRBV6-5
CASSYPRTGGDGNEKLFF
>-|TRBJ1-2|16|TRBV15
CATSRDLVTEGYGYTF
>-|TRBJ1-1|14|TRBV7-2
CASSLGEANTEAFF
>TRBD1|TRBJ1-1|15|TRBV7-2
CASSLDWQGATEAFF
>-|TRBJ2-7|13|TRBV18
CASSPGPDGEQYF
>-|TRBJ2-1|14|TRBV3-1
CASSQVTTGGEQFF